One sample yielded the 9 T cell receptor beta chains listed below, sequenced in a study of a mutant IDH1 vaccine in newly diagnosed glioma. Sequencing used immunoSEQ multiplex PCR; TCRdb keeps in-frame clones, though not all of them. The repertoire includes 95,000 to 100,000 clones, approximately 90% of them detected once, and roughly 0.54% sits in the top ten. The time point is: baseline, week 1 (first vaccination visit). Treatment in this sample: pre-vaccination baseline after standard-of-care therapy. Sample: PBMCs, taken from a glioma patient treated with radiotherapy, temozolomide or both. All receptors derive from a woman aged 45-65 years with glioma.

V and J are TRBV9 and TRBJ2-1; 9 bases map to TRBD1. V dropped 4 bases and J dropped 7; count of bases not matched to a gene: 12. Germline CDR1 reads SGDLS; CDR2 reads YYNGEE. The CDR3 extends over 16 amino acids. CDR3 sequence reads: CASSSHRDRVQNEQFF. CDR3 nucleotides: TGTGCCAGCAGCTCTCACCGGGACAGGGTGCAGAATGAGCAGTTCTTC.

Details on this clone: The junction differs from germline at one of its ends, possibly a read error. The chain carries TRBV5-1 and TRBJ2-7; the D is unclear. Germline CDR1 and CDR2: SGHRS and YFSETQ. The CDR3 is 11 amino acids. This CDR3 reads CASSATYEQYF. In DNA, the CDR3 is TGTGCCAGCAGCGCGACCTACGAGCAGTACTTC.

The CDR3 nucleotides are TGTGCCAGCAGCCTCAGGGAGGAGACCCAGTACTTC. Protein sequence: CASSLREETQYF. The chain is built from TRBV11-2 and TRBJ2-5; D might be TRBD1 or TRBD2, each matching 5 bases. The germline CDR1 and CDR2 sequences are SGHAT and FQNNGV. V shed 5 bases and J shed 5 bases, with 9 bases lying between them. CDR3 length: 12 residues.

The chain is built from TRBV10-2 and TRBJ2-5; D not resolved. V was trimmed by 4 bases and J by 1 base, leaving 7 bases between them. This CDR3 is 13 amino acids long. The germline V gene has CDR1 WSHSY and CDR2 SAAADI. The CDR3 DNA is TGCGCCAGCAGTGTGAGACCCCAAGAGACCCAGTACTTC. Protein product: CASSVRPQETQYF.

J is TRBJ2-3 and V is TRBV7-9; weak D call: TRBD2 (6 bases). V shed 0 bases and J shed 1 base, with 8 bases lying between them. Germline V gene lookup returns CDR1 SEHNR and CDR2 FQNEAQ (reference sequence). The length of the CDR3 is 15 residues. CDR3 coding DNA: TGTGCCAGCAGCTTAGCTAGCGGACGCACAGATACGCAGTATTTT. Translating it yields CASSLASGRTDTQYF.

The genes are TRBV11-2 and TRBJ2-2, with TRBD2 identical over 10 bases. Germline V CDR1 and CDR2: SGHAT, FQNNGV. V shed 1 base, J shed 6 bases, and the junction held 5 bases outside the gene matches. The CDR3 length is 16 residues. This CDR3 reads CASSLVLAGEAGELFF. As DNA, the CDR3 is TGTGCCAGCAGCTTAGTCCTAGCGGGAGAGGCCGGGGAGCTGTTTTTT.

The genes are TRBV9 and TRBJ1-6; no clear D. Per germline, CDR1 SGDLS and CDR2 YYNGEE. This CDR3 has 15 amino acids. With 0 bases removed from V and 6 bases from J, the gap between germline ends came to 10 bases. CDR3 in amino acids: CASSVETVPNSPLHF. CDR3 sequence (DNA): TGTGCCAGCAGCGTAGAAACAGTTCCTAATTCACCCCTCCACTTT.

The gene calls are TRBV28 and TRBJ1-5; a possible D gene is TRBD1 (6 bases). The CDR3 consists of 15 residues. Deletions cut 3 bases from V and 1 base from J, with 10 bases between. CDR1 MDHEN and CDR2 SYDVKM come from the germline V gene. The CDR3 DNA is TGTGCCAGCAGTTTCTTGGACAGAAGCAATCAGCCCCAGCATTTT. It is translated as CASSFLDRSNQPQHF.

This clone was detected only a few times. Written as DNA, the CDR3 is TGTGCCAGCAGTTACTCATCGGGGGTGGGCATTCAGTACTTC. Residues: CASSYSSGVGIQYF. The chain joins TRBV6-5 to TRBJ2-4, with D perhaps matching TRBD2 (6 bases). Germline V gene lookup returns CDR1 MNHEY and CDR2 SVGAGI. The CDR3 is made up of 14 amino acids. Trimming took 0 bases from V and 9 from J, leaving 12 bases between them.